This T cell receptor beta chain was sequenced during a study of T cells in Graves' hyperthyroidism and ophthalmopathy. Whole-study results and caveats: Progression to ophthalmopathy was predicted a median of about 6.6 months early.

The length of the CDR3 is 14 residues. The germline V gene encodes CDR1 SGHVS and CDR2 FNYEAQ. V was cut by 5 bases and J by 2 bases, with 13 bases left in between. Amplification of TCR beta CDR3 regions was performed using RNA transcripts as template. With the HTBI primer set, the TCR CDR3 went through a first round of RT-PCR. TCRdb used MiXCR to reprocess the multiplex PCR reads, holding one entry per CDR3 protein. The sample yields roughly 700,000 distinct CDR3 sequences, roughly 17% seen once. Points on this clonotype: Its cognate antigen is unknown. A much larger clone is a single base away; this may be a read error.

Material for sequencing was blood. The sequence was obtained from a man aged 45-60 years with Graves' hyperthyroidism. The chain couples TRBV7-6 to TRBJ2-7; TRBD1 is a possible D gene (6 bases). The CDR3 DNA reads as TGTGCCAGCAGCACTCAACAGGGAACCTACGAGCAGTACTTC. Amino acid sequence: CASSTQQGTYEQYF.